Shown below are 30 T cell receptor beta chains from a single sample sequenced in a study of Graves' ophthalmopathy and Graves' hyperthyroidism. For repertoire sequencing, the TCR beta CDR3 regions were amplified from RNA transcripts. First-round RT-PCR with HTBI primers preceded a second-round multiplex PCR. TCRdb ran MiXCR on the multiplex PCR reads and lists one entry per CDR3 protein. The sample lists about 220,000 distinct CDR3 sequences; 20% to 25% were seen once. The sample comprised peripheral blood. Source of these receptors: a woman in her 50s with Graves' ophthalmopathy.

The V call is TRBV6-1, the J call TRBJ1-5; 10 bases fit TRBD1. CDR1 and CDR2 from the germline V gene are MNHNS and SASEGT. V lost 4 bases, J lost 6 bases, and 6 bases stayed unmatched. CDR3 length: 15 residues. In DNA, the CDR3 is TGTGCCAGCAGTGGGGGGACAGGGGTTTTTCAGCCCCAGCATTTT. This sequence encodes CASSGGTGVFQPQHF.

This clonotype showed up many times. This sequence joins TRBV7-2 and TRBJ2-4, with D possibly being TRBD1 (6 bases). Trimming shortened V by 5 bases and J by 3 bases, and 14 bases separated the two germline ends. The CDR3 consists of 15 residues. CDR1 and CDR2 (germline): SGHTA, FQGNSA. CDR3 DNA: TGTGCCAGCAGCCCCCGGGACATTCACAAAAACATTCAGTACTTC. Its protein is CASSPRDIHKNIQYF. The full variable domain, rest sourced from reference TRBV7-2 and TRBJ2-4, is GAGVSQSPSNKVTEKGKDVELRCDPISGHTALYWYRQSLGQGLEFLIYFQGNSAPDKSGLPSDRFSAERTGGSVSTLTIQRTQQEDSAVYLCASSPRDIHKNIQYFGAGTRLSVL.

This clonotype was counted many times. This CDR3 reads CSASGTGDEQYF. The DNA of the CDR3 is TGCAGTGCTTCCGGGACAGGGGACGAGCAGTACTTC. The genes are TRBV20-1 and TRBJ2-7; 10 bases agree with TRBD1. V lost 5 bases to trimming and J lost 5 bases; unmatched junction nucleotides: 3. Germline V lookup: CDR1 DFQATT, CDR2 SNEGSKA (reference sequence). CDR3 length: 12 residues.

This clonotype was found many times. The chain combines TRBV28 with TRBJ2-7; D perhaps matches TRBD1 (6 bases). CDR1 is MDHEN, CDR2 SYDVKM, per germline. This CDR3 has 14 amino acids. Trimming removed 6 bases at V and 2 bases at J, with 14 bases between. This CDR3 reads CASRVTGGTYEQYF. DNA of the CDR3: TGTGCCAGCAGGGTAACTGGGGGCACCTACGAGCAGTACTTC.

The chain links TRBV29-1 to TRBJ1-2, with 11 bases aligning to TRBD1. Trimming removed 6 bases from V and 5 bases from J; junction bases left unmatched: 5. Germline-derived CDR1 and CDR2 are SQVTM and ANQGSEA. This CDR3 has 13 residues. The CDR3 sequence is CSVWGTGGYGYTF. CDR3 coding DNA: TGCAGCGTCTGGGGGACAGGGGGATATGGCTACACCTTC.

The rearrangement uses TRBV5-1 and TRBJ2-7, with D possibly being TRBD1 or TRBD2 (5 bases each). Germline CDR1 is SGHRS and CDR2 is YFSETQ. CDR3 length: 15 residues. The ends were cut back, 3 bases at V and 0 bases at J, with 13 bases in the middle. The CDR3 nucleotides are TGCGCCAGCAGCTGGGACGGCTCGAGCTCCTACGAGCAGTACTTC. Translation: CASSWDGSSSYEQYF.

The chain is built from TRBV12-3 or TRBV12-4 and TRBJ1-2; D possibly corresponds to TRBD1 (6 bases). V was trimmed by 4 bases and J by 5 bases, leaving 17 bases between them. This CDR3 spans 15 amino acids. The CDR3 loop reads CASSSNRASGYGYTF. The DNA of the CDR3 is TGTGCCAGCAGTTCTAACAGGGCCTCAGGTTATGGCTACACCTTC.

This clonotype was recorded at least ten times. This CDR3 is CSARNPQGQGGSYGYTF. The CDR3 nucleotides read TGCAGTGCTAGAAACCCTCAGGGGCAAGGGGGATCCTATGGCTACACCTTC. The gene calls are TRBV20-1 and TRBJ1-2; possible D gene TRBD1, 6 bases. The CDR3 is made up of 17 amino acids. CDR1 and CDR2 (germline): DFQATT, SNEGSKA (reference sequence). Trimming pared 2 bases from V and 4 bases from J, leaving 23 bases between.

The rearrangement uses TRBV7-2 and TRBJ1-2, with D tentatively TRBD1 (6 bases). CDR3 length: 12 residues. The germline V and J ends were trimmed by 1 base and 6 bases, with 6 bases remaining between them. In germline, CDR1 is SGHTA, CDR2 FQGNSA. The CDR3 bases are TGTGCCAGCAGCTTAGGGGGGCATGGCTACACCTTC. It translates to CASSLGGHGYTF.

This clonotype was seen many times. This chain links TRBV7-2 with TRBJ1-1; possible D gene TRBD1, 5 bases. This CDR3 has 12 amino acids. Germline values: CDR1 SGHTA, CDR2 FQGNSA. V lost 5 bases to trimming and J lost 8 bases, with 12 bases between them. The DNA for the CDR3 is TGTGCCAGCAGCCCGGCTGGGGGAGAAGCTTTCTTT. This gives the protein CASSPAGGEAFF.

This clonotype was recorded at least ten times. This chain links TRBV9 with TRBJ1-2, with D possibly TRBD1 on 6 matching bases. The CDR3 runs 14 residues. Germline CDR1 is SGDLS and CDR2 is YYNGEE. The V and J ends lost 0 bases and 6 bases respectively, with 12 bases between them. CDR3 nucleotides: TGTGCCAGCAGCGTAGGGGCCAGGGGAGATGGCTACACCTTC. Translation gives CASSVGARGDGYTF.

There are many counts of this clonotype. V usage is TRBV30 and J usage is TRBJ1-1, with D possibly matching TRBD1 (5 bases). The CDR3 consists of 11 residues. V lost 3 bases and J 4 bases, leaving 6 bases between the germline ends. Germline values: CDR1 GTSNPN, CDR2 SVGIG (reference sequence). The CDR3 loop is CAWRGGTEAFF. CDR3 in DNA: TGTGCCTGGAGGGGGGGCACTGAAGCTTTCTTT.

This clonotype was recorded at least ten times. V gene TRBV24-1 combines with J gene TRBJ2-7; D might be TRBD2 (7 bases). The CDR3 is 16 amino acids. The germline CDR1 and CDR2 sequences are KGHDR and SFDVKD. V lost 3 bases and J 0 bases, leaving 14 bases between the germline ends. CDR3 sequence reads: CATSDPDGGHSYEQYF. The CDR3, as DNA: TGTGCCACCAGTGATCCGGACGGGGGGCACTCCTACGAGCAGTACTTC.

This clonotype was found many times. V and J are TRBV6-5 and TRBJ1-1; maybe TRBD1 (6 bases). The CDR3 consists of 13 residues. V lost 8 bases and J lost 5, with 15 bases in between. Germline-derived CDR1 and CDR2 are MNHEY and SVGAGI. In DNA form, the CDR3 reads TGTGCCAGCGGGGGACACGCACAGACTGAAGCTTTCTTT. Amino acids: CASGGHAQTEAFF.

This clonotype was found many times. The CDR3 loop reads CASGNSGIQETQYF. The CDR3 DNA reads TGTGCTAGTGGAAATAGCGGGATCCAAGAGACCCAGTACTTC. The rearrangement uses TRBV12-5 and TRBJ2-5; 8 bases fit TRBD2. Germline loops: CDR1 LGHNT, CDR2 FRNRAP. V was clipped by 6 bases and J by 1 base; unmatched bases: 4. The CDR3 loop spans 14 amino acids.

This clonotype has ten or more counts. V gene TRBV6-1 combines with J gene TRBJ1-2, with D possibly matching TRBD1 (5 bases). Germline CDR1 and CDR2: MNHNS and SASEGT. Trimming stripped 2 bases from V and 3 bases from J, with 16 bases between. CDR3 length equals 16 residues. The CDR3 DNA is TGTGCCAGCAGTGAACAGCGGACACCCTTTCACTATGGCTACACCTTC. Encoded protein: CASSEQRTPFHYGYTF.

About this clonotype: The junction and the germline gene differ at one end; a read error may be behind it. The rearrangement joins TRBV12-3 or TRBV12-4 to TRBJ2-2; D is possibly TRBD2 (6 bases). The CDR3 has 13 residues. The CDR3 nucleotides read TGTGCCAGCAGTTTAAGGGTCCCCGGGGGGCTGTTTTTT. It codes for CASSLRVPGGLFF.

This clonotype has just a few counts. The chain couples TRBV27 to TRBJ1-1, with D uncertain. The ends were cut back, 8 bases at V and 0 bases at J, with 7 bases in the middle. From germline, CDR1 is MNHEY and CDR2 SMNVEV (reference sequence). This CDR3 is built from 12 residues. The CDR3 coding sequence is TGTGCCAGCGGTCATCTGAACACTGAAGCTTTCTTT. This codes for CASGHLNTEAFF.

This clonotype was detected a few times. The V call is TRBV10-3, the J call TRBJ2-5; maybe TRBD2 (5 bases). This CDR3 comprises 14 residues. Germline-derived CDR1 and CDR2 are ENHRY and SYGVKD. Deletions cut 1 base from V and 4 bases from J, with 10 bases between. In DNA, the CDR3 is TGTGCCATCAGTGAGTTTCGCGAGGGAGAGACCCAGTACTTC. It codes for CAISEFREGETQYF.

The sample holds many counts of this clonotype. CDR3 amino acids: CSAPPGLAGHQETQYF. The CDR3 DNA reads TGCAGTGCTCCCCCGGGGCTAGCGGGACACCAAGAGACCCAGTACTTC. The V and J genes are TRBV20-1 and TRBJ2-5, with TRBD2 matching over 9 bases. Unmatched junction bases numbered 10, after V lost 5 bases and J lost 0 bases. The CDR3 totals 16 residues. Germline V CDR1 and CDR2: DFQATT, SNEGSKA (reference sequence).

This clonotype was detected many times. This rearrangement joins TRBV28 to TRBJ2-5; D gene unclear. The CDR3 runs 15 residues. Germline V gives CDR1 MDHEN, CDR2 SYDVKM. Deletions cut 1 base from V and 1 base from J, with 10 bases between. The CDR3 region is CASSLLGKLQETQYF. In nucleotides, the CDR3 is TGTGCCAGCAGTTTATTGGGAAAACTCCAAGAGACCCAGTACTTC.

This clonotype was counted at least ten times. The rearrangement joins TRBV20-1 to TRBJ1-1; D gene unclear. Germline V gene lookup returns CDR1 DFQATT and CDR2 SNEGSKA (reference sequence). The CDR3 runs to 11 residues. V lost 0 bases and J 3 bases, leaving 2 bases between the germline ends. The CDR3 coding sequence is TGCAGTGCTAGAGATTACACTGAAGCTTTCTTT. This encodes CSARDYTEAFF.

This clonotype has a count of ten or more. V is TRBV29-1 and J is TRBJ1-5, with D perhaps TRBD1 (6 bases). Germline-derived CDR1 and CDR2 are SQVTM and ANQGSEA. The CDR3 contains 13 residues. V lost 3 bases to trimming and J lost 6 bases, with 12 bases between them. CDR3 amino acids: CSVDQGLGQPQHF. Here the CDR3 DNA reads TGCAGCGTTGACCAGGGGTTAGGTCAGCCCCAGCATTTT.

Regarding this clonotype: One junction end does not reproduce the germline sequence, and a read error may be involved. V is TRBV24-1 and J is TRBJ1-5; the match to TRBD1 covers 9 bases. CDR3 length: 16 amino acids. CDR1 is KGHDR and CDR2 is SFDVKD in the germline V gene. The DNA for the CDR3 is TGTGCCAGCAGTGAAACCTGGACAGGGGGCAATCAGCCCCAGCATTTT. It specifies CASSETWTGGNQPQHF.

This clonotype was observed many times. This rearrangement joins TRBV28 to TRBJ2-7, with D possibly matching TRBD1 (7 bases). The CDR3 is 14 amino acids. Trimming removed 6 bases at V and 4 bases at J, with 16 bases between. The germline V gene has CDR1 MDHEN and CDR2 SYDVKM. The CDR3, as DNA: TGTGCCAGCAGCAATGTCAGGGGGAGGTACGAGCAGTACTTC. The encoded protein is CASSNVRGRYEQYF.

This clonotype has more than one count but fewer than ten. The V call is TRBV4-1, the J call TRBJ1-2, with D tentatively TRBD1 (6 bases). The germline CDR1 and CDR2 sequences are MGHRA and YSYEKL. The CDR3 extends over 13 amino acids. The germline V and J ends were trimmed by 4 bases and 8 bases, with 14 bases remaining between them. The CDR3 nucleotides are TGCGCCAGCAGCCGCCGGGACAACTTCGGCTACACCTTC. Its protein product is CASSRRDNFGYTF.

This clonotype was observed at least ten times. V usage is TRBV12-3 or TRBV12-4 and J usage is TRBJ2-7, with 7 positions matching TRBD2. With 4 bases clipped from V and 5 bases from J, the junction kept 11 bases outside the gene matches. The CDR3 has 15 residues. The CDR3 DNA sequence: TGTGCCAGCAGTTCAACTAGCGAGACAGACCACGAGCAGTACTTC. Translating gives CASSSTSETDHEQYF.

CDR3 DNA sequence: TGTGCCAGCAGCCGAGATACAGGGGACACCGGGGAGCTGTTTTTT. This encodes CASSRDTGDTGELFF. The chain uses TRBV7-9 and TRBJ2-2, with 7 positions matching TRBD1. V lost 5 bases, J lost 3 bases, and 6 bases stayed unmatched. CDR1 and CDR2 (germline): SEHNR, FQNEAQ (reference sequence). The CDR3 sequence is 15 residues long.

This clonotype turned up a few times. The chain has TRBV7-8 and TRBJ1-2; D might be TRBD1 (5 bases). The germline CDR1 and CDR2 sequences are SGHVS and FQNEAQ. V dropped 5 bases and J dropped 7 bases, with 11 bases sitting between them. The CDR3 runs to 12 residues. As DNA, the CDR3 is TGTGCCAGCAGCCCCGTGGGGGTTGGCTACACCTTC. Its translation: CASSPVGVGYTF. The entire variable domain, with the rest obtained from reference TRBV7-8 and TRBJ1-2, is as follows: GAGVSQSPRYKVAKRGQDVALRCDPISGHVSLFWYQQALGQGPEFLTYFQNEAQLDKSGLPSDRFFAERPEGSVSTLKIQRTQQEDSAVYLCASSPVGVGYTFGSGTRLTVV.

This clonotype was picked up many times. The gene calls are TRBV27 and TRBJ2-7; 7 positions match TRBD2. From germline, CDR1 is MNHEY and CDR2 SMNVEV (reference sequence). The V gene end was trimmed by 6 bases and the J gene end by 5 bases; junction bases not matched to a gene: 16. The CDR3 is 16 residues long. The CDR3 loop is CASSSLGRGFRNEQYF. CDR3 in DNA: TGTGCCAGCAGCTCCCTGGGGAGGGGTTTTAGGAACGAGCAGTACTTC.